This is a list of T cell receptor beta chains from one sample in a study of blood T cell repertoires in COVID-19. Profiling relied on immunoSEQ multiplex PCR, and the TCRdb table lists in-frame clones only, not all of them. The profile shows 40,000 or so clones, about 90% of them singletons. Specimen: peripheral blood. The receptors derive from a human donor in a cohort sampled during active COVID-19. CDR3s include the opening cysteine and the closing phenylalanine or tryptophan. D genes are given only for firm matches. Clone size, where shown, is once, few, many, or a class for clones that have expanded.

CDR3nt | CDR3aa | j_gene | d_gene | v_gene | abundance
TGTGCCAGCAGCCAACCAGCGAGAGATGAAAAACTGTTTTTT | CASSQPARDEKLFF | TRBJ1-4 | - | TRBV4-2 | -
TGTGCCAGCAGCTTAGCGGGAGGGGGAAACACAGATACGCAGTATTTT | CASSLAGGGNTDTQYF | TRBJ2-3 | - | TRBV7-2 | -
TGCGCCAGCAGGAAAGTAGTAAGGGGCGAGCAGTACTTC | CASRKVVRGEQYF | TRBJ2-7 | - | TRBV23-1 | -
TGTGCCAGCAGCCTTCGACAGACAACCTATAATTCACCCCTCCACTTT | CASSLRQTTYNSPLHF | TRBJ1-6 | - | TRBV3-1/TRBV3-2 | -
TGTGCCAGCAGTGAAAGCCAGACAGGGAGACTCGGCTACACCTTC | CASSESQTGRLGYTF | TRBJ1-2 | TRBD1 | TRBV6-1 | -
TGTGCCAGCAGACGACTAGCGGATAGCACAGATACGCAGTATTTT | CASRRLADSTDTQYF | TRBJ2-3 | TRBD2 | TRBV5-4 | -
TGTGCCAGCAGCGTCCGACAGGGTTCCTACGAGCAGTACTTC | CASSVRQGSYEQYF | TRBJ2-7 | TRBD1 | TRBV7-2 | -
TGTGCCAGCTCAACGGGACTAGCGGAGTCCACCGGGGAGCTGTTTTTT | CASSTGLAESTGELFF | TRBJ2-2 | TRBD2 | TRBV18 | -
TGTGCCAGCAGGGGGATGGGACTAGGTTTGTACGAGCAGTACTTC | CASRGMGLGLYEQYF | TRBJ2-7 | TRBD2 | TRBV6-5 | -
TGTGCCAGCAGTTATGGGGGACAGGGGTCCTACGAGCAGTACTTC | CASSYGGQGSYEQYF | TRBJ2-7 | TRBD1 | TRBV6-2/TRBV6-3 | -
TGTGCCAGCAGTCAGACAGGGGACTTGAACACTGAAGCTTTCTTT | CASSQTGDLNTEAFF | TRBJ1-1 | TRBD1 | TRBV5-5 | -
TGTGCCAGCAGTGAAAGCGGCGGGGAGCTGTTTTTT | CASSESGGELFF | TRBJ2-2 | - | TRBV6-1 | -
TGTGCCAGCAGCTTAGCACAGGGGCTGAAAGCTTTCTTT | CASSLAQGLKAFF | TRBJ1-1 | TRBD1 | TRBV7-2 | -
TGTGCCAGCTCACCAGGGGCTAACACAGATACGCAGTATTTT | CASSPGANTDTQYF | TRBJ2-3 | - | TRBV18 | -
TGTGCCAGCAGTGTTCAGGGGGAACGTGGAAACACCATATATTTT | CASSVQGERGNTIYF | TRBJ1-3 | TRBD1 | TRBV2 | -
TGTGCCAGCAGCTCCGGACTAGTCAGCAATGAGCAGTTCTTC | CASSSGLVSNEQFF | TRBJ2-1 | TRBD2 | TRBV7-9 | -
TGTGCCTGGAGTCTCCTTGGACAGTCTGGAAACACCATATATTTT | CAWSLLGQSGNTIYF | TRBJ1-3 | - | TRBV30 | -
TGCAGCGTAGGGACTAGGGTCAATGAGCAGTTCTTC | CSVGTRVNEQFF | TRBJ2-1 | TRBD2 | TRBV29-1 | -
TGTGCCAGTAGCCCGGGACTAAAGGGTGGCAATCAGCCCCAGCATTTT | CASSPGLKGGNQPQHF | TRBJ1-5 | - | TRBV19 | few
TGTGCCACCAGCAGAGATAAGCAAACCGGGGAGCTGTTTTTT | CATSRDKQTGELFF | TRBJ2-2 | - | TRBV15 | -
TGTGCCAGCAGCGACGGGGGGAGCTCAGATACGCAGTATTTT | CASSDGGSSDTQYF | TRBJ2-3 | TRBD2 | TRBV9 | once
TGTGCCAGCAGCGTCCAGTCCCCCTACGAGCAGTACTTC | CASSVQSPYEQYF | TRBJ2-7 | - | TRBV7-9 | once
TGCGCCAGCAGACCGTCCGGGACTAGCGGGAAGGGTGAGCAGTTCTTC | CASRPSGTSGKGEQFF | TRBJ2-1 | TRBD2 | TRBV5-1 | -
TGTGCCAGCAGCCAAACGACAGGCAACACAGATACGCAGTATTTT | CASSQTTGNTDTQYF | TRBJ2-3 | - | TRBV3-1/TRBV3-2 | once
TGTGCCAGCAGTGATATCGGGGCAACTAATGAAAAACTGTTTTTT | CASSDIGATNEKLFF | TRBJ1-4 | - | TRBV2 | -
TGTGCCATCAGTGAGCAAACAGAGAACACCATATATTTT | CAISEQTENTIYF | TRBJ1-3 | - | TRBV10-3 | -
TGTGCCAGCAGCCAAAAGCTGGATCAGCCCCAGCATTTT | CASSQKLDQPQHF | TRBJ1-5 | - | TRBV7-8 | -
TGTGCCAGCAGTTCCTTACAGGGGTTGGGCCAGCCCCAGCATTTT | CASSSLQGLGQPQHF | TRBJ1-5 | TRBD1 | TRBV28 | -